This record covers a single T cell receptor beta chain. The antigen is unknown. This entry is derived from a study of T cell repertoires in cytomegalovirus infection. TCRdb re-called the reads through MiXCR, storing one row per CDR3 protein. The sample consists of around 800,000 distinct CDR3 sequences, approximately 32% of them appearing once. The CDR3 spans 16 residues. With 0 bases removed from V and 4 bases from J, the gap between germline ends came to 13 bases. The clonotype comes from a human donor in good health (CMV status not recorded). Some clones in this sample may be carry-over from other donors' samples. This chain joins TRBV6-7 and TRBJ2-4; TRBD1 is a possible D gene (5 bases). TRBV6-7 has ORF status, its function being uncertain. This sample comprised cultured CD8+ T cells from PBMCs, obtained from culture after CMV antigen stimulation. As DNA, the CDR3 is TGTGCCAGCAGTTACTCGGAAAATAGGGGAAAAAACATTCAGTACTTC. Translation: CASSYSENRGKNIQYF.